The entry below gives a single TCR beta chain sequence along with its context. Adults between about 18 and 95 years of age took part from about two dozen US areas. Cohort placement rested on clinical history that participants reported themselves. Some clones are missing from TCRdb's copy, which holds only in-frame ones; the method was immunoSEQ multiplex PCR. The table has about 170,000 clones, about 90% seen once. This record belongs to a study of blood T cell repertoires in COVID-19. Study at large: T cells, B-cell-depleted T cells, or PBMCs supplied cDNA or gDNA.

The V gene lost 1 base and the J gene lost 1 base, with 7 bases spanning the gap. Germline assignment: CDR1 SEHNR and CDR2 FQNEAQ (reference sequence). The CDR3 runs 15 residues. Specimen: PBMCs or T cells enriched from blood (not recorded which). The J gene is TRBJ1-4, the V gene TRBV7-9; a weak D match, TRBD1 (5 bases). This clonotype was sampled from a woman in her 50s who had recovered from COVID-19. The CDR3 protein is CASSLGQGTNEKLFF. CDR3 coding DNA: TGTGCCAGCAGCTTAGGCCAGGGAACTAATGAAAAACTGTTTTTT.